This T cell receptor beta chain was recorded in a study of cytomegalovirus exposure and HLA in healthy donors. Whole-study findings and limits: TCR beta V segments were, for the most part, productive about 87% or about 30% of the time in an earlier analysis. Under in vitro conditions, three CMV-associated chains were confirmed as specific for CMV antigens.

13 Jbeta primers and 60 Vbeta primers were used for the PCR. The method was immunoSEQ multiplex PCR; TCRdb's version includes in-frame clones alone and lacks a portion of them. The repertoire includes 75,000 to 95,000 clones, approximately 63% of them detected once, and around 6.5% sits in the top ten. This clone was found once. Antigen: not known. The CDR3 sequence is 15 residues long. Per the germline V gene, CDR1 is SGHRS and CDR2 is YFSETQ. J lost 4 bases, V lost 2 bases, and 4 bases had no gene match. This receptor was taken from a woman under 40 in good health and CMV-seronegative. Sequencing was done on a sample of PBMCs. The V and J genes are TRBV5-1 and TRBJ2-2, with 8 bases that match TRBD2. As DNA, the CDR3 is TGCGCCAGCAGCTTAGTAGCGGGAATCACCGGGGAGCTGTTTTTT. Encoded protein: CASSLVAGITGELFF.